This T cell receptor beta chain derives from a study of beta chain features in type 1 diabetes. Study results and limitations: The study found fewer insertions and more deletions at VDJ junctions in type 1 diabetes patients. Type 1 diabetes patients had moderately but significantly shorter TCRB CDR3s in all four CD4+ subsets.

Sequencing targeted expressed TCRB transcripts, as all isolated RNA had been reverse transcribed. Clones were sequenced by immunoSEQ multiplex PCR, and TCRdb holds only the in-frame ones, with some missing. The table lists 300,000 to 450,000 clones, less than 20% of them singletons. This CDR3 is built from 14 residues. V lost 4 bases to trimming and J lost 8 bases, with 18 bases between them. Germline CDR1 SGHDT, CDR2 YYEEEE. A note on this clone: The antigen is unknown.

Sequencing was done on a sample of naive CD4+ T cells from blood. The chain recombines TRBV5-6 with TRBJ1-1; no clear D gene. The sequence was collected from a young woman in good health. The CDR3 nucleotides read TGTGCCAGCAGCCCGATGGGAGGGCCAGAAGAAGCTTTCTTT. It codes for CASSPMGGPEEAFF.